The present TCR beta chain was sequenced within a study of blood T cell repertoires in COVID-19. About the research overall: Sample material is recorded as cDNA or gDNA derived from T cells, B-cell-depleted T cells, or PBMCs.

Germline CDR1 is KGHDR and CDR2 is SFDVKD. The CDR3 covers 11 residues. Between the trimmed V and J ends, which lost 9 bases and 5 bases, there was a span of 8 bases. Only in-frame clones appear in the TCRdb table, and some are missing; sequencing was by immunoSEQ multiplex PCR. Seen here are fewer than 200,000 clones, about four fifths observed once, and the top ten hold roughly 20%. Source material: peripheral blood. The source of this sequence is a woman between 65 and 79 years old who had recovered from COVID-19. The rearrangement joins TRBV24-1 to TRBJ2-3; no firm D call. CDR3 amino acids: CATRSGDTQYF. In nucleotides, the CDR3 is TGTGCCACCCGCAGTGGAGATACGCAGTATTTT.